The source of this T cell receptor (beta chain) is a study of blood T cells in healthy people across ages. Study observations and caveats: Unsorted PBMCs blocked a conclusive comparison of naive and antigen-experienced cells. Considered underestimates were the diversity estimates obtained from one million T cells.

It was with a sample-barcoded 5' primer and a J-beta primer mix that a second PCR of roughly 7 to 12 cycles was run. TCRdb fed the 5' RACE reads into MiXCR, producing one record per CDR3 protein. The sample includes some 1,000,000 distinct CDR3 sequences, approximately 26% of them seen just once. As concerns this clonotype: Its target is not known.

These sequences were also reported in another study, on T cells of mothers and their children. That work adds: Researchers found no T cell clones that were persistent and microchimeric.

Material for sequencing was blood. This receptor was taken from a girl aged 2-9 years in good health.

CDR3 residues: CASGLRAATNEKLFF. The CDR3 DNA sequence: TGTGCCAGCGGCCTCCGGGCTGCAACTAATGAAAAACTGTTTTTT. V is TRBV27 and J is TRBJ1-4; D is ambiguous. In germline, CDR1 is MNHEY, CDR2 SMNVEV (reference sequence). The CDR3 consists of 15 residues. Trimming removed 8 bases at V and 0 bases at J, with 13 bases between.